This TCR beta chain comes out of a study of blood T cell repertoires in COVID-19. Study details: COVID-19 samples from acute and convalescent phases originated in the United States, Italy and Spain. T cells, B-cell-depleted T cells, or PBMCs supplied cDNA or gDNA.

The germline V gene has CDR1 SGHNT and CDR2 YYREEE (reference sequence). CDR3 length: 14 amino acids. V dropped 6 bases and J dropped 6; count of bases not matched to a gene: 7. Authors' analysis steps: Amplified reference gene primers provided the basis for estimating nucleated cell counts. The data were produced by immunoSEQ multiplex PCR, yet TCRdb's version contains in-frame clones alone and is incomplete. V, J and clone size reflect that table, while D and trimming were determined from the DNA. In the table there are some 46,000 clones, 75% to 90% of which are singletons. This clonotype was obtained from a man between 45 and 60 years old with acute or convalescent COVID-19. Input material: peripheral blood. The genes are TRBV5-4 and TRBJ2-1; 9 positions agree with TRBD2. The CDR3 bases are TGTGCCAGCAACTATGCGGGAGGGCTCAATGAGCAGTTCTTC. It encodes CASNYAGGLNEQFF.